This T cell receptor (beta chain) is from a study of T cell changes during pregnancy in multiple sclerosis. V shed 8 bases, J shed 8 bases, and the junction held 8 bases outside the gene matches. The germline V gene encodes CDR1 MNHEY and CDR2 SMNVEV (reference sequence). The CDR3 is made up of 12 amino acids. Profiled with immunoSEQ multiplex PCR; TCRdb holds only in-frame clones, not every one. The sample lists 35,000 or so clones; approximately 90% were seen once. The V gene is TRBV27, the J gene TRBJ1-2; 7 bases are shared with TRBD1. The specimen was CD4+ T cells from peripheral blood mononuclear cells, collected after pregnancy. This receptor was obtained from a female donor in good health, enrolled as a control in a pregnancy study. The CDR3 DNA is TGTGCCAGCGGTTCACAGGGGACCGGCTACACCTTC. Its protein is CASGSQGTGYTF.